This TCR beta chain comes out of a study of PD-1 blockade in classical Hodgkin lymphoma. General study results and limits: CD4+ TCR diversity climbed significantly by C4D1, unlike CD8+ TCR diversity. When set against healthy donors, newly diagnosed patients were reported to show lower baseline TCR diversity.

Brentuximab vedotin exposure varied among the patients, all of whom had relapsed after autologous stem cell transplantation. When best responses were assessed, they were complete response, partial response or progressive disease. The assay was immunoSEQ multiplex PCR, and TCRdb's table has in-frame clones only and misses some. The table has 55,000 to 80,000 clones, approximately 88% seen once. Turning to this clone: Its antigen is as yet unknown.

Per the germline V gene, CDR1 is LGHNA and CDR2 is YNFKEQ. V lost 1 base, J lost 8 bases, and 15 bases lay in between. CDR3 length: 15 residues. The chain uses TRBV4-2 and TRBJ1-5, with D tentatively TRBD1 (5 bases). Sequenced material: peripheral blood mononuclear cells (PBMCs), taken at baseline. The source is a human donor with classical Hodgkin lymphoma. The CDR3 bases are TGTGCCAGCAGCCAAGTTTCGTTAGGGGAAAAGCCCCAGCATTTT. Amino acid sequence: CASSQVSLGEKPQHF.